Each of the 10 T cell receptor beta chains below was sequenced from the same sample in a study of PD-1 blockade in classical Hodgkin lymphoma. Each of the patients experienced relapse following autologous stem cell transplantation, and their brentuximab vedotin exposure differed. Profiling relied on immunoSEQ multiplex PCR, and the TCRdb table lists in-frame clones only, not all of them. The top ten clones hold approximately 8% of a sample with 72,000 or so clones, 85% to 95% of them seen once. Sequencing was performed on peripheral blood mononuclear cells (PBMCs), taken at baseline. These receptors originate from a human donor with classical Hodgkin lymphoma.

The chain employs TRBV9 and TRBJ2-2; D gene uncertain. Germline V gene sequence: CDR1 SGDLS, CDR2 YYNGEE. There are 15 residues in the CDR3. Between the trimmed V and J ends, which lost 0 bases and 1 base, there was a span of 7 bases. DNA of the CDR3: TGTGCCAGCAGCGTAGACTCAGAGAACACCGGGGAGCTGTTTTTT. It yields the protein CASSVDSENTGELFF.

The chain is built from TRBV2 and TRBJ1-5, with D perhaps TRBD1 (5 bases). The V gene lost 3 bases and the J gene lost 4 bases, with 13 bases spanning the gap. CDR1 and CDR2 (germline): SNHLY, FYNNEI. This CDR3 has 15 amino acids. DNA of the CDR3: TGTGCCAGCAGTGATCAGGGAAGGGTAAATCAGCCCCAGCATTTT. Translating it yields CASSDQGRVNQPQHF.

This clone has just one count. The rearrangement joins TRBV30 to TRBJ1-5, with TRBD1 identical over 9 bases. Germline V lookup: CDR1 GTSNPN, CDR2 SVGIG (reference sequence). With V trimmed by 0 bases and J by 5 bases, 5 bases remained unmatched. The CDR3 spans 15 residues. CDR3 in DNA: TGTGCCTGGAGTGTTCGACAGGGGGTCTATCAGCCCCAGCATTTT. Its protein product is CAWSVRQGVYQPQHF.

V usage is TRBV27 and J usage is TRBJ2-1, with TRBD1 matching 7 bases. There are 12 residues in the CDR3. CDR1 is MNHEY, CDR2 SMNVEV, per germline (reference sequence). After removal of 6 bases from V and 15 bases from J, the junction contained 11 bases not matched to a gene. CDR3 sequence (DNA): TGTGCCAGCAGCCCCATGGGAGACAGGGTGTTCTTC. Amino acids: CASSPMGDRVFF.

V usage is TRBV10-3 and J usage is TRBJ2-1; 7 bases map to TRBD2. V dropped 0 bases and J dropped 7; count of bases not matched to a gene: 12. The germline gives CDR1 ENHRY, CDR2 SYGVKD. The CDR3 length is 17 residues. The CDR3 DNA follows: TGTGCCATCAGTGAGTCGAGCTCGGGACTAAAATTTAATGAGCAGTTCTTC. As protein: CAISESSSGLKFNEQFF.

This chain links TRBV6-1 with TRBJ1-2; 9 nucleotides agree with TRBD1. Per germline, CDR1 MNHNS and CDR2 SASEGT. The V gene end was trimmed by 2 bases and the J gene end by 2 bases; junction bases not matched to a gene: 3. The length of the CDR3 is 15 residues. The CDR3 DNA follows: TGTGCCAGCAGTGAATTGACAGGGGGGAACTATGGCTACACCTTC. Protein sequence: CASSELTGGNYGYTF.

There are a few counts of this clone. The V call is TRBV27, the J call TRBJ2-2; no clear D gene. This CDR3 contains 14 residues. V lost 6 bases, J lost 6 bases, and 14 bases lay in between. The germline gives CDR1 MNHEY, CDR2 SMNVEV (reference sequence). CDR3 coding DNA: TGTGCCAGCAGGCCACTTCTACCGGCCGGGGAGCTGTTTTTT. Protein product: CASRPLLPAGELFF.

The V and J genes are TRBV6-5 and TRBJ1-6; 7 bases align to TRBD1. Germline V gene sequence: CDR1 MNHEY, CDR2 SVGAGI. This CDR3 comprises 15 residues. With V trimmed by 5 bases and J by 10 bases, 11 bases remained unmatched. The CDR3 DNA reads TGTGCCAGCAGTCAGCAGGGGGGGCTCGGGTCACCCCTCCACTTT. It codes for CASSQQGGLGSPLHF.

This chain links TRBV27 with TRBJ1-1, with 8 bases identical to TRBD1. Looked up from germline, CDR1 is MNHEY and CDR2 is SMNVEV (reference sequence). V dropped 3 bases and J dropped 5; count of bases not matched to a gene: 5. This CDR3 comprises 14 residues. The CDR3 protein is CASSLAGGHTEAFF. CDR3 bases: TGTGCCAGCAGTTTGGCAGGGGGCCATACTGAAGCTTTCTTT.

The chain links TRBV9 to TRBJ2-7; 7 bases align to TRBD2. CDR3 size: 14 residues. CDR1 is SGDLS and CDR2 is YYNGEE in the germline V gene. V was clipped by 2 bases and J by 2 bases; unmatched bases: 4. The CDR3 sequence is CASSVGGSTYEQYF. In nucleotides, the CDR3 is TGTGCCAGCAGCGTCGGCGGGAGTACCTACGAGCAGTACTTC.